Shown below are 8 T cell receptor beta chains from a single sample sequenced in a study of cytomegalovirus exposure and HLA in healthy donors. PCR amplification relied on 60 Vbeta primers (plus 13 Jbeta primers). Repertoires were generated with immunoSEQ multiplex PCR, while TCRdb's copy carries only in-frame clones and drops some. This sample has under 200,000 clones, with more than 70% found just once. The sample consisted of PBMCs. The receptor set was obtained from a boy aged 5-17 years in good health and CMV-seronegative.

This chain uses TRBV30 with TRBJ2-7, with a weak D call TRBD1 (5 bases). Germline CDR1 GTSNPN, CDR2 SVGIG (reference sequence). V was cut by 0 bases and J by 4 bases, with 16 bases left in between. CDR3 size: 15 residues. CDR3 DNA: TGTGCCTGGAGTGTAAGTGGCAGGGTTAGGTACGAGCAGTACTTC. Translating gives CAWSVSGRVRYEQYF.

In the case of this clone: Other nucleotide sequences in the sample specify the same CDR3. This sequence joins TRBV6-4 and TRBJ2-1; 9 bases line up with TRBD1. This CDR3 contains 15 residues. Trimming cost V 0 bases and J 3 bases; bases outside gene matches: 0. From germline, CDR1 is MRHNA and CDR2 SNTAGT. The CDR3 nucleotides are TGTGCCAGCAGTGACTCGACAGGGGGCTACAATGAGCAGTTCTTC. Translation: CASSDSTGGYNEQFF.

The V gene is TRBV18, the J gene TRBJ2-2; D call uncertain. The CDR3 is 12 residues long. V was cut by 5 bases and J by 5 bases, with 6 bases left in between. Germline CDR1 is KGHSH and CDR2 is LQKENI. The CDR3 region is CASSLATGELFF. The CDR3 nucleotides read TGTGCCAGCTCATTAGCAACCGGGGAGCTGTTTTTT.

The rearrangement links TRBV7-8 to TRBJ2-6, with D perhaps TRBD1 (5 bases). V gave up 0 bases and J gave up 0 bases, with 9 bases separating them. Per the germline V gene, CDR1 is SGHVS and CDR2 is FQNEAQ. This CDR3 spans 17 amino acids. The CDR3 DNA sequence: TGTGCCAGCAGCTTAGCAGACAGAAGCTCTGGGGCCAACGTCCTGACTTTC. This sequence encodes CASSLADRSSGANVLTF.

This clone was observed a few times. The chain employs TRBV25-1 and TRBJ2-7; the match to TRBD2 covers 7 bases. Germline CDR1 is MGHDK and CDR2 is SYGVNS. The CDR3 contains 15 residues. The trim removed 2 bases at V and 7 bases at J, leaving 11 bases unmatched. The CDR3 here is CASSEDNRLGGEQYF. The CDR3 DNA is TGTGCCAGCAGTGAAGATAACAGGCTGGGAGGGGAGCAGTACTTC.

J is TRBJ1-1 and V is TRBV14; D possibly corresponds to TRBD1 (5 bases). Germline V CDR1 and CDR2: SGHDN, FVKESK. The CDR3 has 13 residues. V was shortened by 4 bases and J by 3 bases, with 9 bases between the two germline ends. CDR3 coding DNA: TGTGCCAGCAGCCCAGGGTTTTACACTGAAGCTTTCTTT. The encoded protein is CASSPGFYTEAFF.

The chain links TRBV6-5 to TRBJ1-1; TRBD1 is a possible D gene (5 bases). The CDR3 spans 15 residues. Germline V gives CDR1 MNHEY, CDR2 SVGAGI. V was cut by 1 base and J by 1 base, with 10 bases left in between. Here the CDR3 reads CASSYFGAANTEAFF. In DNA form, the CDR3 reads TGTGCCAGCAGTTACTTTGGGGCCGCGAACACTGAAGCTTTCTTT.

The chain couples TRBV13 to TRBJ2-2; D not resolved. Trimming removed 5 bases at V and 4 bases at J, with 11 bases between. The CDR3 has 14 residues. Germline-derived CDR1 and CDR2 are PRHDT and FYEKMQ (reference sequence). The CDR3, as DNA: TGTGCCAGCAGCCCTACCCCTACCACCGGGGAGCTGTTTTTT. It yields the protein CASSPTPTTGELFF.